The next 12 T cell receptor beta chains were all read from a single sample in a study of T cell changes during pregnancy in multiple sclerosis. The method was immunoSEQ multiplex PCR; TCRdb's version includes in-frame clones alone and lacks a portion of them. The top ten clones hold around 8.6% of a sample with approximately 46,000 clones, 75% to 95% of them seen once. Source: CD8+ T cells from peripheral blood mononuclear cells, taken after pregnancy. Receptor source: a female donor with multiple sclerosis, enrolled in a pregnancy study.

This chain links TRBV14 with TRBJ2-7, with 12 bases matching TRBD2. V trimming: 3 bases; J trimming: 3 bases; junction bases outside the gene matches: 6. This CDR3 contains 16 residues. The germline CDR1 and CDR2 sequences are SGHDN and FVKESK. In DNA, the CDR3 is TGTGCCAGCAGCCACTCTACTAGCGGGAGGTACTACGAGCAGTACTTC. It yields the protein CASSHSTSGRYYEQYF.

This chain links TRBV5-4 with TRBJ1-5; possible D gene TRBD1, 5 bases. Germline loops: CDR1 SGHNT, CDR2 YYREEE (reference sequence). This CDR3 is 16 amino acids long. Trimming took 0 bases from V and 1 from J, leaving 11 bases between them. CDR3 amino acids: CASSLGGPASNQPQHF. In nucleotides, the CDR3 is TGTGCCAGCAGCTTGGGGGGCCCGGCGAGCAATCAGCCCCAGCATTTT.

The chain links TRBV9 to TRBJ2-2; 8 bases match TRBD2. The CDR3 spans 16 residues. CDR1 SGDLS and CDR2 YYNGEE come from the germline V gene. V lost 4 bases to trimming and J lost 7 bases; unmatched junction nucleotides: 12. The CDR3 spells CASSPRRGLGYGELFF. The CDR3 nucleotides are TGTGCCAGCAGCCCCCGCCGGGGACTAGGGTACGGGGAGCTGTTTTTT.

The gene calls are TRBV7-9 and TRBJ2-3; 8 bases agree with TRBD2. CDR1 is SEHNR, CDR2 FQNEAQ, per germline (reference sequence). Trimming at V came to 5 bases and at J to 2 bases, leaving 12 bases not matched to a gene. The CDR3 spans 17 residues. CDR3 bases: TGTGCCAGCAGCCCCTCCCGACTAGCGCCTACCACAGATACGCAGTATTTT. It translates to CASSPSRLAPTTDTQYF.

The chain is built from TRBV7-9 and TRBJ2-2, with 9 bases identical to TRBD1. The V and J ends lost 3 bases and 6 bases, in that order; junction bases with no gene match: 8. Germline lookup yields CDR1 SEHNR and CDR2 FQNEAQ (reference sequence). CDR3 length: 16 residues. CDR3 loop: CASSLKSGTGPGELFF. The CDR3, as DNA: TGTGCCAGCAGCTTGAAATCCGGGACAGGGCCCGGGGAGCTGTTTTTT.

The rearrangement joins TRBV5-4 to TRBJ1-5, with 9 nucleotides matching TRBD1. This CDR3 spans 15 amino acids. V shed 4 bases and J 5 bases; nucleotides not matched to a gene: 7. Germline V gives CDR1 SGHNT, CDR2 YYREEE (reference sequence). CDR3 sequence (DNA): TGTGCCAGCAGCGCGGGACAGGGCTTTGATCAGCCCCAGCATTTT. It codes for CASSAGQGFDQPQHF.

V and J are TRBV7-9 and TRBJ1-1; weak D call: TRBD1 (5 bases). Germline-derived CDR1 and CDR2 are SEHNR and FQNEAQ (reference sequence). V lost 4 bases to trimming and J lost 7 bases, with 16 bases between them. This CDR3 has 14 residues. In DNA form, the CDR3 reads TGTGCCAGCAGCTCCCCTGAGGGGAGGGGTGAAGCTTTCTTT. Amino acid sequence: CASSSPEGRGEAFF. Full variable domain (outside the CDR3, taken from reference TRBV7-9 and TRBJ1-1): DTGVSQNPRHKITKRGQNVTFRCDPISEHNRLYWYRQTLGQGPEFLTYFQNEAQLEKSRLLSDRFSAERPKGSFSTLEIQRTEQGDSAMYLCASSSPEGRGEAFFGQGTRLTVV.

This clone was counted a single time. The chain uses TRBV6-6 and TRBJ2-5; D may be TRBD1 (5 bases). The CDR3 loop spans 15 amino acids. In germline, CDR1 is MNHNY, CDR2 SVGAGI (reference sequence). V was trimmed by 4 bases and J by 0 bases, leaving 12 bases between them. In DNA form, the CDR3 reads TGTGCCAGCAGTTCCCCGAGACAGTACCAAGAGACCCAGTACTTC. Protein sequence: CASSSPRQYQETQYF.

This rearrangement joins TRBV6-6 to TRBJ1-3; 10 bases line up with TRBD1. Germline values: CDR1 MNHNY, CDR2 SVGAGI (reference sequence). The CDR3 sequence is 16 residues long. Trimming removed 2 bases from V and 4 bases from J; junction bases left unmatched: 5. CDR3 in amino acids: CASSYEGTGAGNTIYF. CDR3 DNA sequence: TGTGCCAGCAGTTACGAAGGGACAGGGGCAGGAAACACCATATATTTT.

The chain combines TRBV7-6 with TRBJ2-3, with 8 bases matching TRBD1. This CDR3 is 16 amino acids long. Germline V gene data show CDR1 as SGHVS and CDR2 as FNYEAQ. Germline trimming cut 4 bases from V and 6 bases from J; bases unmatched to any gene: 12. The CDR3 spells CASSSQGVSRPDTQYF. The CDR3 DNA sequence: TGTGCCAGCAGCTCACAGGGGGTGTCACGGCCGGATACGCAGTATTTT. The full variable domain, with the rest looked up from reference TRBV7-6 and TRBJ2-3, is GAGVSQSPRYKVTKRGQDVALRCDPISGHVSLYWYRQALGQGPEFLTYFNYEAQQDKSGLPNDRFSAERPEGSISTLTIQRTEQRDSAMYRCASSSQGVSRPDTQYFGPGTRLTVL.

V and J are TRBV15 and TRBJ2-1, with 16 bases lining up with TRBD2. V shed 1 base, J shed 11 bases, and the junction held 5 bases outside the gene matches. Germline loops: CDR1 LNHNV, CDR2 YYDKDF (reference sequence). The CDR3 spans 16 residues. The CDR3 nucleotides are TGTGCCACCAGCAGAGTTGGGACTAGCGGGGGGGCCAAGCAGTTCTTC. Protein: CATSRVGTSGGAKQFF.

V and J are TRBV12-5 and TRBJ1-1, with D maybe TRBD1 (6 bases). The CDR3 spans 17 residues. V was pared by 0 bases and J by 4 bases, with 18 bases between. Germline assignment: CDR1 LGHNT and CDR2 FRNRAP. The CDR3 loop reads CASGLVTRGVVGTEAFF. The CDR3 nucleotides are TGTGCTAGTGGTTTGGTAACCAGGGGCGTCGTGGGCACTGAAGCTTTCTTT.